One sample yielded the 10 T cell receptor beta chains listed below, sequenced in a study of blood T cell repertoires in COVID-19. Some clones are missing from TCRdb's copy, which holds only in-frame ones; the method was immunoSEQ multiplex PCR. The sample records about 210,000 clones, under 90% being singletons. Sequenced: PBMCs or T cells enriched from blood (not recorded which). Receptors originate from a woman aged 45 to 65 with acute COVID-19.

This clone was found a few times. The chain has TRBV29-1 and TRBJ2-3; 7 bases are a match to TRBD2. Germline lookup yields CDR1 SQVTM and CDR2 ANQGSEA. V shed 2 bases and J 1 base; nucleotides not matched to a gene: 6. This CDR3 comprises 15 residues. The chain's CDR3 is CSVEKAGSGTDTQYF. As DNA, the CDR3 is TGCAGCGTTGAAAAAGCGGGATCCGGCACAGATACGCAGTATTTT.

This clone appeared once. The same CDR3 can be traced to other DNA sequences in this sample. V gene TRBV7-9 combines with J gene TRBJ1-2; D remains ambiguous. The CDR3 covers 13 residues. The V gene lost 5 bases and the J gene lost 0 bases, with 7 bases spanning the gap. Looked up from germline, CDR1 is SEHNR and CDR2 is FQNEAQ (reference sequence). The CDR3 DNA is TGTGCCAGCAGCCCGACAACTAACTATGGCTACACCTTC. This gives the protein CASSPTTNYGYTF.

The chain has TRBV15 and TRBJ2-6; maybe TRBD1 (6 bases). This CDR3 spans 15 amino acids. V lost 6 bases to trimming and J lost 0 bases, with 9 bases between them. CDR1 and CDR2 (germline): LNHNV, YYDKDF (reference sequence). The CDR3 bases are TGTGCCACCAGACTAGGGGGCTCTGGGGCCAACGTCCTGACTTTC. Translated: CATRLGGSGANVLTF. The full variable domain, completed using reference TRBV15 and TRBJ2-6, is DAMVIQNPRYQVTQFGKPVTLSCSQTLNHNVMYWYQQKSSQAPKLLFHYYDKDFNNEADTPDNFQSRRPNTSFCFLDIRSPGLGDTAMYLCATRLGGSGANVLTFGAGSRLTVL.

The V gene is TRBV11-2, the J gene TRBJ2-7; no clear D. V dropped 4 bases and J dropped 2 bases, with 21 bases sitting between them. CDR1 is SGHAT, CDR2 FQNNGV, per germline. This CDR3 has 17 amino acids. The CDR3 here is CASSSPTRPPLTYEQYF. The CDR3 DNA follows: TGTGCCAGCAGCTCACCAACGCGCCCACCCCTCACCTACGAGCAGTACTTC.

The rearrangement links TRBV11-3 to TRBJ2-2; D gene ambiguous. This CDR3 contains 14 residues. Looked up from germline, CDR1 is SGHNT and CDR2 is YENEEA. V was shortened by 2 bases and J by 4 bases, with 8 bases between the two germline ends. In DNA form, the CDR3 reads TGTGCCAGCAGCTTATATCAGGTCACCGGGGAGCTGTTTTTT. It encodes CASSLYQVTGELFF.

The chain combines TRBV6-5 with TRBJ2-1, with 10 bases aligning to TRBD1. This CDR3 contains 15 residues. Germline trimming cut 5 bases from V and 8 bases from J; bases unmatched to any gene: 9. Germline V CDR1 and CDR2: MNHEY, SVGAGI. The CDR3 nucleotides are TGTGCCAGCAGTACCTCGGGACAGGGGAGTTATGAGCAGTTCTTC. It is translated as CASSTSGQGSYEQFF.

The chain couples TRBV28 to TRBJ2-7; unclear D gene. The CDR3 covers 12 residues. Per the germline V gene, CDR1 is MDHEN and CDR2 is SYDVKM. The V end lost 6 bases, the J end lost 6 bases, and 12 bases lay between the germline ends. As DNA, the CDR3 is TGTGCCAGCAGCGACAATCTATCCGAGCAGTACTTC. This sequence encodes CASSDNLSEQYF. The entire variable domain, with the rest obtained from reference TRBV28 and TRBJ2-7, is as follows: DVKVTQSSRYLVKRTGEKVFLECVQDMDHENMFWYRQDPGLGLRLIYFSYDVKMKEKGDIPEGYSVSREKKERFSLILESASTNQTSMYLCASSDNLSEQYFGPGTRLTVT.

The chain couples TRBV18 to TRBJ1-2; 8 nucleotides align to TRBD1. The J segment lost 6 bases and the V segment lost 8 bases, leaving 17 bases of the junction unmatched. CDR3 length: 16 amino acids. Germline V CDR1 and CDR2: KGHSH, LQKENI. CDR3 residues: CASTLQGRGQVDGYTF. CDR3 bases: TGTGCCAGCACCCTCCAGGGCAGGGGGCAGGTTGATGGCTACACCTTC.

The genes are TRBV12-5 and TRBJ2-3; D call uncertain. Per the germline V gene, CDR1 is LGHNT and CDR2 is FRNRAP. The CDR3 is 14 residues long. V was cut by 0 bases and J by 4 bases, with 8 bases left in between. The CDR3 reads CASGLVRRSDTQYF. The CDR3 coding sequence is TGTGCTAGTGGTTTGGTTCGCCGGTCAGATACGCAGTATTTT. The full variable domain, in which reference TRBV12-5 and TRBJ2-3 provide the parts outside the CDR3, is DARVTQTPRHKVTEMGQEVTMRCQPILGHNTVFWYRQTMMQGLELLAYFRNRAPLDDSGMPKDRFSAEMPDATLATLKIQPSEPRDSAVYFCASGLVRRSDTQYFGPGTRLTVL.

DNA for the CDR3: TGTGCCAGCAGCCTGACTAGCGGCTACGAGCAGTACTTC. Amino acids: CASSLTSGYEQYF. The chain couples TRBV7-8 to TRBJ2-7; 9 nucleotides agree with TRBD2. The CDR3 extends over 13 amino acids. V shed 5 bases, J shed 3 bases, and the junction held 2 bases outside the gene matches. Germline V CDR1 and CDR2: SGHVS, FQNEAQ.